This record covers a single T cell receptor beta chain. Its antigen is unknown. Sequencing was performed with immunoSEQ multiplex PCR; in TCRdb, only in-frame clones are kept and a portion is missing. The table records roughly 110,000 clones, about nine tenths of them present only once. The data belong to a study of T cell responses to AZD1222 COVID-19 vaccine. Study findings and constraints: The breadth and depth of Spike-specific TCRs increased once two AZD1222 doses had been given. Vaccine-related CD4 TCRs covered spike, predominating at 160-218 and 743-854.

Analyses pooled second doses at about 4 or about 12 weeks. Sequenced here: peripheral blood, sampled 28 days after the second AZD1222 dose. The clonotype comes from an adult who received the AZD1222 COVID-19 vaccine.

Here the CDR3 reads CASRPDSYNEQFF. The CDR3, as DNA: TGTGCCAGCAGACCTGACAGCTACAATGAGCAGTTCTTC. The chain carries TRBV12-3 or TRBV12-4 and TRBJ2-1; D is perhaps TRBD1 (5 bases). The CDR3 loop spans 13 amino acids. V was pared by 6 bases and J by 3 bases, with 9 bases between.